Included here is one TCR beta chain sequence, with context. What it binds is not known. Germline V gene lookup returns CDR1 MNHNY and CDR2 SVGAGI (reference sequence). This CDR3 contains 13 residues. V was clipped by 1 base and J by 8 bases, with 9 bases between them. The source of the sample is a study of OX40 agonist ivuxolimab in advanced cancers. TCRdb's copy holds only in-frame clones and misses some; the assay was immunoSEQ multiplex PCR. Among about 60,000 clones listed, approximately 83% were seen once. The study's findings and limits: CD8+ T cells (on average) carried more expanded clones than CD4+ T cells. At 0.1 to 3.0 mg/kg and by week 6, clonal expansion occurred in CD4+ and CD8+ blood T cells. The antigen specificity of the peripheral T cells (those that were expanded) was not determined.

This clonotype was obtained from an adult with an advanced solid tumor such as melanoma, head and neck, liver or kidney cancer. This sample comprised CD4+ or CD8+ T cells sorted from blood, obtained in a trial of the OX40 agonist ivuxolimab. This rearrangement joins TRBV6-6 to TRBJ2-1; no firm D call. CDR3: CASSYLGMDEQFF. DNA of the CDR3: TGTGCCAGCAGTTACTTGGGGATGGATGAGCAGTTCTTC.